This is a list of T cell receptor beta chains from one sample in a study of T cell repertoires in cytomegalovirus infection. TCRdb reanalysed the reads using MiXCR and keeps one entry per CDR3 protein. The top ten hold approximately 4.2% of the sample, which has under 200,000 distinct CDR3 sequences, more than 9% seen once. Sequencing was performed on PBMCs. Receptors originate from a human donor in good health (CMV status not recorded). Some clones in this sample may be carry-over from other donors' samples. Each CDR3 is given with its conserved first and last residue. The D gene is left open where the match is weak. Only part of the rows carry a size: once, few, many, or a class if the clone is expanded.

>many|TRBV7-2|NA|TRBJ2-3
CASSAYRETGTDTQYF
TGTGCCAGCAGCGCCTACAGGGAGACCGGCACAGATACGCAGTATTTT
>few|TRBV6-5|TRBD2|TRBJ2-7
CASSRTSGRAVSYEQYF
TGTGCCAGCAGCAGAACTAGCGGGAGGGCGGTATCCTACGAGCAGTACTTC
>NA|TRBV2|NA|TRBJ2-1
CASRGLTRDEQFF
TGTGCCAGCAGAGGACTTACCCGCGATGAGCAGTTCTTC
>many|TRBV7-2|NA|TRBJ2-2
CASSPQFGELFF
TGTGCCAGCAGCCCACAGTTCGGGGAGCTGTTTTTT
>many|TRBV4-1|NA|TRBJ1-1
CASSQISANTEAFF
TGCGCCAGCAGCCAAATATCAGCGAACACTGAAGCTTTCTTT
>many|TRBV7-2|NA|TRBJ2-1
CASSSAFDEQFF
TGTGCCAGCAGCTCCGCCTTCGATGAGCAGTTCTTC
>few|TRBV28|TRBD1|TRBJ1-6
CASSQPGQGNSPLHF
TGTGCCAGCAGTCAGCCGGGACAGGGAAATTCACCCCTCCACTTT
>NA|TRBV20-1|TRBD1|TRBJ1-2
CSARRQGALPTHGYTF
TGCAGTGCTAGACGCCAGGGGGCTCTTCCCACGCATGGCTACACCTTC
>many|TRBV12-3/TRBV12-4|TRBD2|TRBJ2-5
CASSFSAPGTSGTGTQYF
TGTGCCAGCAGTTTCTCCGCACCCGGGACTAGCGGGACGGGGACCCAGTACTTC
>many|TRBV5-5|TRBD2|TRBJ2-3
CASSLGGLVGTDTQYF
TGTGCCAGCAGCTTGGGGGGACTAGTCGGCACAGATACGCAGTATTTT
>many|TRBV7-2|NA|TRBJ2-4
CASSARGVAKNIQYF
TGTGCCAGCAGCGCAAGGGGGGTTGCCAAAAACATTCAGTACTTC
>few|TRBV12-3/TRBV12-4|TRBD1|TRBJ2-7
CASSLVSGTGSFVF
TGTGCCAGCAGTTTGGTCTCCGGGACAGGGTCCTTTGTATTC
>NA|TRBV2|NA|TRBJ1-5
CASRIGIPNQPQHF
TGTGCCAGCAGGATAGGGATTCCTAATCAGCCCCAGCATTTT
>few|TRBV7-2|NA|TRBJ2-5
CASSPAGSRGKETQYF
TGTGCCAGCAGCCCGGCCGGGTCAAGGGGGAAAGAGACCCAGTACTTC
>NA|TRBV19|TRBD2|TRBJ2-7
CASSEETSLGKQYF
TGTGCCAGTTCCGAAGAGACTAGCTTGGGGAAGCAGTACTTC
>many|TRBV2|NA|TRBJ2-7
CASSEWQGYEQYF
TGTGCCAGCAGTGAATGGCAGGGATACGAGCAGTACTTC
>many|TRBV28|NA|TRBJ1-5
CASTTWGEWSNQPQHF
TGTGCCAGCACCACCTGGGGGGAATGGAGCAATCAGCCCCAGCATTTT
>few|TRBV11-2|TRBD2|TRBJ2-5
CASSPRPTSGETQYF
TGTGCCAGCAGCCCACGCCCGACTAGCGGTGAGACCCAGTACTTC
>many|TRBV7-2|TRBD1|TRBJ1-2
CASSPTPGQNYGYTF
TGTGCCAGCAGCCCCACCCCGGGACAGAACTATGGCTACACCTTC
>NA|TRBV7-2|TRBD2|TRBJ2-7
CASSLTSGGAHEQYF
TGTGCCAGCAGCTTAACTAGCGGGGGGGCGCACGAGCAGTACTTC
>many|TRBV5-6|TRBD1|TRBJ2-6
CASSPEGAPGANVLTF
TGTGCCAGCAGCCCAGAGGGGGCGCCTGGGGCCAACGTCCTGACTTTC
>many|TRBV6-1|TRBD1|TRBJ2-7
CASSALTGGYEQYF
TGTGCCAGCAGTGCCCTAACAGGGGGCTACGAGCAGTACTTC